The 17 T cell receptor beta chains below all came from one sample that was sequenced in a study of blood T cell repertoires in COVID-19. The method was immunoSEQ multiplex PCR; TCRdb's version includes in-frame clones alone and lacks a portion of them. The sample yields around 250,000 clones, around 80% seen once. Sequenced material: PBMCs or T cells enriched from blood (not recorded which). These receptors all come from a man aged 25 to 45 with acute COVID-19.

Regarding this clone: One end of the junction is discordant with germline, which a read error may explain. The chain joins TRBV5-1 to TRBJ2-3; 9 nucleotides line up with TRBD2. The CDR3 loop spans 18 amino acids. The germline V gene encodes CDR1 SGHRS and CDR2 YFSETQ. The CDR3 coding sequence is TGTGCCAGCACCTTCGGCCTGGGCGGGAGGGCCCGGACAGATACGCAGTATTTT. Translated, it gives CASTFGLGGRARTDTQYF.

The gene calls are TRBV10-1 and TRBJ2-2, with D perhaps matching TRBD1 (5 bases). The CDR3 consists of 13 residues. CDR1 and CDR2 from the germline V gene are WNHNN and SYGVQD (reference sequence). V lost 6 bases and J lost 5, with 10 bases in between. The CDR3 spells CASRADRTGELFF. DNA of the CDR3: TGCGCCAGCAGGGCCGACAGAACCGGGGAGCTGTTTTTT.

The rearrangement uses TRBV21-1 and TRBJ2-7; the D call TRBD1 from the table was never checked on the DNA. TRBV21-1 is a pseudogene. The CDR3 consists of 18 residues. This chain's CDR3 is CASSNGQGWTFHSYEQYV. CDR3 in DNA: TGTGCCAGCAGCAACGGACAGGGCTGGACTTTTCACTCCTACGAGCAGTACGTC.

The chain uses TRBV7-9 and TRBJ2-3, with 8 positions matching TRBD1. The CDR3 length is 16 residues. The trim removed 2 bases at V and 1 base at J, leaving 5 bases unmatched. From germline, CDR1 is SEHNR and CDR2 FQNEAQ (reference sequence). CDR3 sequence (DNA): TGTGCCAGCAGCTTAAGGGACAGGTCACGCACAGATACGCAGTATTTT. It codes for CASSLRDRSRTDTQYF.

V gene TRBV6-2 or TRBV6-3 combines with J gene TRBJ2-3; D gene ambiguous. Germline V gene sequence: CDR1 MNHEY, CDR2 SVGEGT. The V gene lost 5 bases and the J gene lost 1 base, with 13 bases spanning the gap. This CDR3 has 15 residues. The CDR3 DNA reads TGTGCCAGCAGTACCCTACTCATAGGCACAGATACGCAGTATTTT. Protein sequence: CASSTLLIGTDTQYF.

Points on this clone: The junction departs from the called germline gene at one end, perhaps through a read error. The chain is built from TRBV11-3 and TRBJ2-2, with TRBD2 matching 13 bases. The CDR3 runs 15 residues. Germline V CDR1 and CDR2: SGHNT, YENEEA. The CDR3 DNA reads TGTGCCAGCAGCTTGACTAGCGGGGGGCACCGGGGAGCTGTTTTT. The encoded protein is CASSLTSGGHRGAVF.

This clone was detected once. The CDR3 DNA reads as TGCGCCAGCAGTGATCCGGGACAGGCAGCCACTGAAGCTTTCTTT. It yields the protein CASSDPGQAATEAFF. V is TRBV10-1 and J is TRBJ1-1; 8 bases are shared with TRBD1. The V and J ends lost 3 bases and 4 bases, in that order; junction bases with no gene match: 7. The germline V gene encodes CDR1 WNHNN and CDR2 SYGVQD (reference sequence). CDR3 size: 15 residues.

The chain joins TRBV4-3 to TRBJ1-6; D may be TRBD1 (5 bases). The CDR3 spans 18 residues. Germline V gives CDR1 LGHNA, CDR2 YSLEER. The V gene lost 0 bases and the J gene lost 0 bases, with 12 bases spanning the gap. This CDR3 is CASSQELGTSSYNSPLHF. The DNA for the CDR3 is TGCGCCAGCAGCCAAGAGTTGGGGACTAGCTCCTATAATTCACCCCTCCACTTT.

The rearrangement joins TRBV28 to TRBJ1-5; D perhaps matches TRBD1 (5 bases). In germline, CDR1 is MDHEN, CDR2 SYDVKM. Trimming shortened V by 7 bases and J by 1 base, and 14 bases separated the two germline ends. The CDR3 length is 15 residues. For the CDR3, the DNA is TGTGCCAGCACCCCGGGACTTTTCAGCAATCAGCCCCAGCATTTT. Protein product: CASTPGLFSNQPQHF. Based on the CDR3 plus reference TRBV28 and TRBJ1-5, the full variable domain is DVKVTQSSRYLVKRTGEKVFLECVQDMDHENMFWYRQDPGLGLRLIYFSYDVKMKEKGDIPEGYSVSREKKERFSLILESASTNQTSMYLCASTPGLFSNQPQHFGDGTRLSIL.

The rearrangement joins TRBV27 to TRBJ2-5, with a possible D match to TRBD1 (5 bases). This CDR3 spans 14 amino acids. The V end lost 6 bases, the J end lost 3 bases, and 14 bases lay between the germline ends. Germline V gives CDR1 MNHEY, CDR2 SMNVEV (reference sequence). This CDR3 is CASRRKVREETQYF. In nucleotides, the CDR3 is TGTGCCAGCAGGAGAAAGGTCAGGGAAGAGACCCAGTACTTC.

This chain uses TRBV18 with TRBJ2-1, with 9 bases aligning to TRBD2. The germline V gene encodes CDR1 KGHSH and CDR2 LQKENI. Trimming at V came to 1 base and at J to 6 bases, leaving 10 bases not matched to a gene. This CDR3 has 17 amino acids. The CDR3 spells CASSPRRGGLEGNEQFF. In DNA form, the CDR3 reads TGTGCCAGCTCACCACGGCGGGGGGGCCTTGAAGGCAATGAGCAGTTCTTC. Together with reference TRBV18 and TRBJ2-1, the CDR3 gives the full variable domain: NAGVMQNPRHLVRRRGQEARLRCSPMKGHSHVYWYRQLPEEGLKFMVYLQKENIIDESGMPKERFSAEFPKEGPSILRIQQVVRGDSAAYFCASSPRRGGLEGNEQFFGPGTRLTVL.

The chain is built from TRBV7-9 and TRBJ1-4, with 8 bases aligning to TRBD1. V shed 6 bases and J 2 bases; nucleotides not matched to a gene: 5. The CDR3 contains 15 residues. Germline CDR1 reads SEHNR; CDR2 reads FQNEAQ (reference sequence). Here the CDR3 DNA reads TGTGCCAGCAGATTATCAGGGGGCACTAATGAAAAACTGTTTTTT. Amino acid sequence: CASRLSGGTNEKLFF.

The J gene is TRBJ1-5, the V gene TRBV19; D gene uncertain. V was clipped by 6 bases and J by 1 base, with 22 bases between them. Germline V CDR1 and CDR2: LNHDA, SQIVND (reference sequence). CDR3 length equals 18 residues. This chain's CDR3 is CASRDSGWGEISNQPQHF. For the CDR3, the DNA is TGTGCCAGTAGGGACTCTGGTTGGGGAGAAATAAGCAATCAGCCCCAGCATTTT.

The chain links TRBV18 to TRBJ1-6, with TRBD1 identical over 7 bases. The CDR3 spans 15 residues. V was clipped by 3 bases and J by 6 bases; unmatched bases: 5. CDR1 and CDR2 from the germline V gene are KGHSH and LQKENI. CDR3 coding DNA: TGTGCCAGCTCACCCAGACAGGGATTTAATTCACCCCTCCACTTT. This sequence encodes CASSPRQGFNSPLHF.

The chain joins TRBV10-2 to TRBJ2-3, with 13 bases matching TRBD2. The CDR3 is made up of 15 amino acids. V gave up 10 bases and J gave up 7 bases; unmatched junction bases: 11. Germline-derived CDR1 and CDR2 are WSHSY and SAAADI. The CDR3 region has the DNA TGCGCCACCGGACAGGGACTAGCGGGGACTTATACGCAGTATTTT. Translated: CATGQGLAGTYTQYF.

This chain links TRBV25-1 with TRBJ2-1; the D gene is possibly TRBD1 (6 bases). Per germline, CDR1 MGHDK and CDR2 SYGVNS. CDR3 size: 13 residues. V gave up 9 bases and J gave up 4 bases, with 13 bases separating them. The CDR3 DNA reads TGTGCCAGTGGACAGAGGGAATACAATGAGCAGTTCTTC. It translates to CASGQREYNEQFF.

The rearrangement links TRBV6-1 to TRBJ2-2; TRBD2 might be the D (5 bases). CDR1 is MNHNS, CDR2 SASEGT, per germline. The length of the CDR3 is 13 residues. CDR3 protein: CAAEDPNTGELFF. In DNA form, the CDR3 reads TGTGCGGCGGAGGATCCGAACACCGGGGAGCTGTTTTTT.